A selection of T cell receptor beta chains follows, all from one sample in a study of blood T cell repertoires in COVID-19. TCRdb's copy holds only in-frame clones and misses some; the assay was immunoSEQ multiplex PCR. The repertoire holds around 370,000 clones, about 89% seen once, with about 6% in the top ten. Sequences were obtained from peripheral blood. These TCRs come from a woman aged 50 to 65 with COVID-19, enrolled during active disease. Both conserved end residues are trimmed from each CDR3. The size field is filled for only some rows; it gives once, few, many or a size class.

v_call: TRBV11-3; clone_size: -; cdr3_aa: ASSLGGVAYEQY
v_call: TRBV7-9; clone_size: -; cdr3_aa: ASSLQGDGYT
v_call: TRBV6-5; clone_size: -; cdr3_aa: ASSSSPAGDEQF
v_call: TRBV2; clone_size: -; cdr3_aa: ASSDSGQGVAEAF
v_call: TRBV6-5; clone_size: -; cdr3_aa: ASGSPFGIQY
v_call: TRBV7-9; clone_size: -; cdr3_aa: ASSLGQGRFLAF
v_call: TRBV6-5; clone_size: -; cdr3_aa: ASSETSGSYETQY
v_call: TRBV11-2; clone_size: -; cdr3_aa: ASSLVRGNYQETQY
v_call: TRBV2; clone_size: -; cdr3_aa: ARKGLAGAKSYNEQF
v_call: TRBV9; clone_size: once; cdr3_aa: ASSVSGEQF
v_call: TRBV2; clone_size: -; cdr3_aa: ASRPGLAGLNEQF
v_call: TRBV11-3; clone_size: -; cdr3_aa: ASSRDTDTQY
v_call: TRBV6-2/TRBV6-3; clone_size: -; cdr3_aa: ASSSRRGLAGRYEQY
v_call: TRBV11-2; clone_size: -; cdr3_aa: ASSLVKLSTDTQY
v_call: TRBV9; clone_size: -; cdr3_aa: ASSVVTGNTEAF
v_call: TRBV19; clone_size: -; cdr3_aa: ASSTDRGLYEQY
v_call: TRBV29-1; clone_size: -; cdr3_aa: SVEGGTAQY
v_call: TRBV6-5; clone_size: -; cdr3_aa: ASSYGGQGLYGYT
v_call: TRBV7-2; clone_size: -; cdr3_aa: ASSLEGGRATYEQY
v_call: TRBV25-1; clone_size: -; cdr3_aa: ASSEQRGEQF
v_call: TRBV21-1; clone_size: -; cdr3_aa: ASSKVRPTEAF
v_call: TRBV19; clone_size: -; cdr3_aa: ATMDNGSSGNTIY
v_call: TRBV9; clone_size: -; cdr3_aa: ASSVSSRDIGEQY